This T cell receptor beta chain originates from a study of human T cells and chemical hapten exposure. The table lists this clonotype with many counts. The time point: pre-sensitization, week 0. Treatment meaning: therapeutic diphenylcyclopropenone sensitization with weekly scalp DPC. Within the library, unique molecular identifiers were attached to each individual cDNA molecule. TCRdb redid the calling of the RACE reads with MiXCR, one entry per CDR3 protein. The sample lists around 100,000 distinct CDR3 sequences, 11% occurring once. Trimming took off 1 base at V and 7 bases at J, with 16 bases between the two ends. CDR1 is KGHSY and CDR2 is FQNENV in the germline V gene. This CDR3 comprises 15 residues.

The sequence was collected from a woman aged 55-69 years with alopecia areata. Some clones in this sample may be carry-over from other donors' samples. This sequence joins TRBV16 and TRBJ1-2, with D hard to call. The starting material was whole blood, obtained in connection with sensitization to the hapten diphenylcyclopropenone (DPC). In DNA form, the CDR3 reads TGTGCCAGCAGCCAATTTACCCCCGAGGGCTTTGGCTACACCTTC. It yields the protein CASSQFTPEGFGYTF.